This TCR beta chain was observed in a study of cytomegalovirus exposure and HLA in healthy donors. Notes on the study in general: Per a prior analysis, the majority of TCR beta V segments were productive roughly 87% or roughly 30% of the time. Several of the most significant clusters appeared, in a later analysis, to be linked to common viral pathogens. Accurate prediction of most subjects' HLA-A and HLA-B alleles from TCR beta sequences was reported.

The V gene end was trimmed by 0 bases and the J gene end by 0 bases; junction bases not matched to a gene: 0. The germline V gene encodes CDR1 SGHRS and CDR2 YFSETQ. CDR3 length equals 14 residues. This clone was observed a few times. Its antigen is unknown. The sample has other DNA sequences that encode this CDR3 too. Both 60 Vbeta primers and 13 Jbeta primers went into the PCR. Sequenced by immunoSEQ multiplex PCR; TCRdb stores in-frame clones only, minus some. The repertoire has 200,000 to 250,000 clones, 75% to 90% of them found once; the top ten carry about 1%. The TCR comes from a woman between 18 and 29 years old in good health and CMV-seronegative. Sequenced input: PBMCs. The chain has TRBV5-1 and TRBJ2-7; the match to TRBD2 covers 7 bases. CDR3 coding DNA: TGCGCCAGCAGCTTGGGCGGGAGCTCCTACGAGCAGTACTTC. It encodes CASSLGGSSYEQYF.